This entry describes one T cell receptor beta chain. Antigen specificity is unknown. PCR primers comprised 60 Vbeta and 13 Jbeta primers. The data were produced by immunoSEQ multiplex PCR, yet TCRdb's version contains in-frame clones alone and is incomplete. Here the sample spans about 190,000 clones, about four fifths being singletons. The V segment lost 6 bases and the J segment 6 bases; nucleotides outside the gene matches: 9. The germline CDR1 and CDR2 sequences are LNHNV and YYDKDF (reference sequence). The CDR3 runs 15 residues. Despite likely unrecorded immune exposures, the donors were nominally healthy at the time of sampling. The data belong to a study of cytomegalovirus exposure and HLA in healthy donors. Findings and caveats of the study: A missense DCLRE1C variant was associated with V- and J-gene trimming of TCR beta chains in a later analysis, and an independent cohort replicated the association. Donor immune exposure was known only as CMV serostatus.

The sequence was obtained from a woman in her 30s in good health and CMV-seropositive. This chain links TRBV15 with TRBJ1-4; 8 bases are a match to TRBD1. Input material: PBMCs. The CDR3 region is CATSRVGQGDEKLFF. DNA of the CDR3: TGTGCCACCAGTCGGGTTGGACAGGGAGATGAAAAACTGTTTTTT.